This is a list of T cell receptor beta chains from one sample in a study of control samples from healthy donors and cancer patients. Profiling relied on immunoSEQ multiplex PCR, and the TCRdb table lists in-frame clones only, not all of them. The table has more than 75,000 clones, about four fifths seen once; the top ten hold more than 30%. The source material was PBMCs. Source of these receptors: a man between 65 and 85 years old with lung cancer. The CDR3 runs from the conserved cysteine through the conserved F or W. Fields, in order: J gene, clone size, V gene, D gene, CDR3 protein, CDR3 DNA. A D gene is named only where the DNA matches it firmly. Clone sizes are given selectively: once, few, many, or a class where the clone is expanded.

>TRBJ2-7|-|TRBV27|-
CASGAIRASAYEQYF
TGTGCCAGCGGCGCTATTAGGGCGTCCGCCTACGAGCAGTACTTC
>TRBJ2-7|-|TRBV10-3|TRBD1
CAISETGGEGRRNEQYF
TGTGCCATCAGTGAGACAGGGGGCGAAGGCCGTAGGAACGAGCAGTACTTC
>TRBJ1-5|-|TRBV2|TRBD1
CASSGLGQGANQPQHF
TGTGCCAGCAGTGGCCTGGGACAGGGGGCCAATCAGCCCCAGCATTTT
>TRBJ2-3|-|TRBV19|TRBD2
CASSIRTSGGSDTQYF
TGTGCCAGTAGTATAAGGACTAGCGGGGGGTCAGATACGCAGTATTTT
>TRBJ2-2|-|TRBV19|-
CASSNGNPDTGELFF
TGTGCCAGCAGTAATGGGAATCCCGACACCGGGGAGCTGTTTTTT
>TRBJ1-5|-|TRBV6-2/TRBV6-3|-
CASSYGGALPRNQPQHF
TGTGCCAGCAGTTACGGGGGGGCGCTTCCTCGGAATCAGCCCCAGCATTTT
>TRBJ1-1|-|TRBV2|-
CASRQTNLNTEAFF
TGTGCCAGCAGGCAGACAAACTTGAACACTGAAGCTTTCTTT
>TRBJ2-5|-|TRBV30|TRBD1
CAWSRTGRETQYF
TGTGCCTGGAGTAGGACAGGGCGAGAGACCCAGTACTTC
>TRBJ2-7|-|TRBV2|TRBD2
CASEFTSGYEQYF
TGTGCCAGCGAGTTTACTAGCGGCTACGAGCAGTACTTC
>TRBJ2-3|-|TRBV27|TRBD1
CASSFWTGSTDTQYF
TGTGCCAGCAGTTTCTGGACAGGGAGCACAGATACGCAGTATTTT
>TRBJ2-7|-|TRBV19|TRBD1
CASRLGTGHAYEQYF
TGTGCCAGTCGGTTGGGGACAGGTCACGCCTACGAGCAGTACTTC
>TRBJ2-7|-|TRBV19|TRBD2
CASGLSGGRETYEQYF
TGTGCCAGTGGCCTATCCGGCGGGAGGGAGACCTACGAGCAGTACTTC
>TRBJ1-5|-|TRBV18|-
CASSAQIYSNQPQHF
TGTGCCAGCTCAGCACAGATTTATAGCAATCAGCCCCAGCATTTT
>TRBJ1-5|-|TRBV28|-
CASNVGGGSNQPQHF
TGTGCCAGCAACGTCGGGGGGGGTAGCAATCAGCCCCAGCATTTT
>TRBJ2-7|-|TRBV3-1/TRBV3-2|-
CASSQGVSSYEQYF
TGTGCCAGCAGCCAAGGAGTCAGCTCCTACGAGCAGTACTTC
>TRBJ2-1|-|TRBV4-1|-
CASSQVTGNRGEQFF
TGCGCCAGCAGCCAAGTGACAGGCAACCGGGGAGAGCAGTTCTTC
>TRBJ2-5|-|TRBV30|TRBD2
CAWSQTSGVSQTQYF
TGTGCCTGGAGTCAGACTAGCGGGGTTTCCCAGACCCAGTACTTC
>TRBJ2-7|-|TRBV10-3|TRBD1
CAIRQQGDEQYF
TGTGCCATCCGGCAGCAGGGGGACGAGCAGTACTTC
>TRBJ2-5|-|TRBV19|TRBD2
CASSKGSGGARETQYF
TGTGCCAGTAGTAAGGGTAGCGGGGGGGCCCGAGAGACCCAGTACTTC
>TRBJ2-5|-|TRBV9|TRBD2
CASAEGGAGTQYF
TGTGCCAGCGCCGAGGGAGGGGCCGGGACCCAGTACTTC
>TRBJ2-1|-|TRBV6-4|-
CASSDQGRSSYNEQFF
TGTGCCAGCAGTGACCAGGGACGGTCCTCCTACAATGAGCAGTTCTTC
>TRBJ2-2|once|TRBV2|-
CASSERTTNTGELFF
TGTGCCAGCAGTGAAAGGACTACGAACACCGGGGAGCTGTTTTTT
>TRBJ2-7|-|TRBV5-8|-
CASSLVGEQYF
TGTGCCAGCAGCTTGGTAGGCGAGCAGTACTTC
>TRBJ1-1|-|TRBV5-1|-
CASSEQGLNTEAFF
TGCGCCAGCAGCGAGCAGGGGTTGAACACTGAAGCTTTCTTT
>TRBJ1-3|-|TRBV14|TRBD1
CASSRDRESSGNTIYF
TGTGCCAGCAGCCGGGACAGGGAGAGCTCTGGAAACACCATATATTTT
>TRBJ2-3|-|TRBV6-2/TRBV6-3|-
CASSYSIAVGGSTDTQYF
TGTGCCAGCAGTTACTCGATTGCTGTCGGGGGTAGCACAGATACGCAGTATTTT
>TRBJ2-7|-|TRBV5-1|-
CASSRVVGKGEQYF
TGCGCCAGCAGCAGGGTGGTAGGGAAGGGCGAGCAGTACTTC
>TRBJ1-1|-|TRBV18|-
CASSPLNREGTEAFF
TGTGCCAGCTCACCACTTAACAGGGAGGGCACTGAAGCTTTCTTT
>TRBJ2-1|-|TRBV19|-
CASSRSGIQGGMNNEQFF
TGTGCCAGTAGTAGGTCCGGAATCCAGGGGGGAATGAACAATGAGCAGTTCTTC
>TRBJ2-7|-|TRBV25-1|TRBD1
CASSETGGYEQYF
TGTGCCAGCAGTGAGACAGGGGGCTACGAGCAGTACTTC
>TRBJ1-1|-|TRBV5-4|-
CASSRGMGTEAFF
TGTGCCAGCAGCCGAGGTATGGGGACTGAAGCTTTCTTT
>TRBJ1-1|-|TRBV5-1|-
CASSLVGMNTEAFF
TGCGCCAGCAGCTTGGTAGGGATGAACACTGAAGCTTTCTTT
>TRBJ2-1|-|TRBV9|TRBD1
CASSAPTGGNEQFF
TGTGCCAGCAGCGCCCCCACAGGGGGCAATGAGCAGTTCTTC
>TRBJ2-3|-|TRBV19|TRBD2
CASSLTSGGPTDTQYF
TGTGCCAGTAGTTTGACTAGCGGGGGCCCCACAGATACGCAGTATTTT
>TRBJ2-7|-|TRBV7-9|TRBD1
CATRKTGDLSYEQYF
TGTGCCACTAGGAAGACAGGGGATCTTTCCTACGAGCAGTACTTC
>TRBJ1-3|-|TRBV5-5|TRBD1
CASSLPGQGGNTIYF
TGTGCCAGCAGCTTGCCTGGACAGGGGGGAAACACCATATATTTT
>TRBJ2-1|-|TRBV14|TRBD2
CASSQDRLAGGRPPRFF
TGTGCCAGCAGCCAAGATAGACTAGCGGGGGGCCGGCCTCCGCGGTTCTTC
>TRBJ2-1|-|TRBV6-2/TRBV6-3|-
CASSSNSMFRGYSNEQFF
TGTGCCAGCAGTTCCAACTCGATGTTCAGGGGCTATAGTAATGAGCAGTTCTTC
>TRBJ1-2|-|TRBV2|TRBD1
CASRRDSSRGGYTF
TGTGCCAGCAGAAGGGACAGCTCCCGAGGGGGCTACACCTTC
>TRBJ2-5|-|TRBV29-1|TRBD1
CSVETRTGQETQYF
TGCAGCGTTGAAACAAGGACAGGCCAAGAGACCCAGTACTTC
>TRBJ1-2|-|TRBV7-9|TRBD1
CASSLAQGAIGYTF
TGTGCCAGCAGCTTAGCCCAGGGGGCTATTGGCTACACCTTC
>TRBJ2-1|-|TRBV6-5|-
CASGKGTSYNEQFF
TGTGCCAGCGGGAAAGGGACCTCCTACAATGAGCAGTTCTTC
>TRBJ2-7|-|TRBV3-1/TRBV3-2|-
CASSQVPGRVYEQYF
TGTGCCAGCAGCCAAGTACCAGGGCGAGTCTACGAGCAGTACTTC
>TRBJ1-2|-|TRBV30|-
CAWSAGQNYGYTF
TGTGCCTGGAGTGCCGGACAGAACTATGGCTACACCTTC
>TRBJ1-5|-|TRBV5-5|TRBD1
CASSRQGADQPQHF
TGTGCCAGCAGTCGACAGGGGGCGGATCAGCCCCAGCATTTT
>TRBJ1-4|-|TRBV4-2|-
CASSQQGIDGEKLFF
TGTGCCAGCAGCCAGCAGGGGATTGATGGTGAAAAACTGTTTTTT
>TRBJ1-1|-|TRBV6-2/TRBV6-3|-
CASSPGISAFF
TGTGCCAGCAGTCCAGGGATCTCGGCTTTCTTT
>TRBJ2-5|-|TRBV27|-
CASSGTEKETQYF
TGTGCCAGCTCCGGGACCGAAAAAGAGACCCAGTACTTC
>TRBJ2-7|-|TRBV5-3|TRBD2
CARSLLAGGRYEQYF
TGTGCCAGAAGCTTACTAGCGGGGGGGCGGTACGAGCAGTACTTC
>TRBJ2-7|-|TRBV9|-
CASSQAPTYEQYF
TGTGCCAGCAGCCAAGCACCTACCTACGAGCAGTACTTC
>TRBJ1-1|-|TRBV6-5|-
CASRFGKVNTEAFF
TGTGCCAGCAGATTCGGAAAAGTGAACACTGAAGCTTTCTTT
>TRBJ2-3|-|TRBV4-1|TRBD2
CASSLSGTGSTDTQYF
TGCGCCAGCAGCCTTAGCGGGACTGGTAGCACAGATACGCAGTATTTT
>TRBJ1-3|-|TRBV4-1|-
CASSQQGTGNTIYF
TGCGCCAGCAGCCAACAGGGAACTGGAAACACCATATATTTT
>TRBJ1-3|few|TRBV30|-
CAWSIPSPFSGNTIYF
TGTGCCTGGAGTATCCCGAGTCCTTTCTCTGGAAACACCATATATTTT
>TRBJ1-1|-|TRBV19|TRBD1
CASSLGTGEAFF
TGTGCCAGTAGCCTCGGGACAGGGGAAGCTTTCTTT
>TRBJ1-6|-|TRBV3-1/TRBV3-2|-
CASRYRATNSPLHF
TGTGCCAGCAGGTACAGGGCAACAAATTCACCCCTCCACTTT
>TRBJ2-3|-|TRBV28|TRBD2
CASSSALAAETDTQYF
TGTGCCAGCAGTTCCGCTCTAGCGGCTGAGACGGATACGCAGTATTTT
>TRBJ1-2|-|TRBV9|-
CASSLPGQGGGYTF
TGTGCCAGCAGCCTCCCCGGACAAGGAGGTGGCTACACCTTC
>TRBJ1-2|-|TRBV4-1|-
CASSREGQIYGYTF
TGCGCCAGCAGTCGGGAGGGGCAGATCTATGGCTACACCTTC